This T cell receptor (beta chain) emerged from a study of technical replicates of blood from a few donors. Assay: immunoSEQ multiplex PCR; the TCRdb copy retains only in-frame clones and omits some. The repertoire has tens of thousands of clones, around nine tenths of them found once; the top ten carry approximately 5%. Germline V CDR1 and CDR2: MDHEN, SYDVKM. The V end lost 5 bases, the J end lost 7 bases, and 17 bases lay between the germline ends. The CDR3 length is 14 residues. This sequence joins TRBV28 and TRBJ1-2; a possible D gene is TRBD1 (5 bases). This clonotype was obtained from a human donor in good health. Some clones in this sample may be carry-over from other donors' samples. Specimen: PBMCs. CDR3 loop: CASSVTRGRVGYTF. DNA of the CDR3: TGTGCCAGCAGTGTAACCCGAGGCAGGGTTGGCTACACCTTC.